This TCR beta chain was sequenced for a study of blood T cell repertoires in COVID-19 (dated by TCRdb to the early 2020s). For context, the study as a whole: Samples covering the acute and convalescent phases of COVID-19 were provided by collaborators in the United States, Italy and Spain. The prospective study material was composed of cDNA or gDNA derived from T cells, B-cell-depleted T cells, or PBMCs. The dataset comprised deeply sampled blood TCRbeta repertoires from subjects exposed to, actively infected with, or recovered from COVID-19. The repertoires were made available in a free public database intended to serve as a resource for research on the immune response to SARS-CoV-2. The samples were drawn from the first 160 participants of the ongoing ImmuneRACE study and from 1,254 subjects provided by 6 global collaborators. A de-identified subject ID, COVID-19 status, age in years and sex were almost always included in the sample metadata. Where available, HLA class I and class II types were obtained from metadata supplied by the sample provider rather than from assay-based typing.

From the cysteine up to the phenylalanine, the CDR3 has a length of 13 residues. Only the CDR3 part of the read is kept: 39 bases, read in frame from the first base. The germline V gene (reference sequence) gives CDR1 as GTSNPN and CDR2 as SVGIG. The germline V and J ends show losses of 2 bases and 3 bases respectively, and no gene match explains 2 bases of the junction. In the prospective study, participants were about 18 to 90 years old, resided in under 30 geographic areas of the United States, and were enrolled through a virtual design. Cohort assignment in the prospective study relied on participant-reported clinical history from a screening survey and a study questionnaire. Mobile phlebotomists in the prospective study collected whole blood, serum and a nasopharyngeal or oropharyngeal swab from every participant. Additional blood draws and questionnaires over a 2-month period could optionally be provided by prospective study participants. Blood samples from the prospective study were shipped frozen or at room temperature prior to DNA extraction.

On the study overall, not on this receptor specifically: The amount of clinical and demographic metadata varied by source and participant and was provided uncurated.

The immunoSEQ Assay, a bias-controlled multiplex PCR, was used to amplify TCRbeta CDR3 regions from genomic DNA. In the source study's methods: The number of nucleated cells in each sample was estimated from the amplification of reference gene primers within the assay. To quantify the absolute abundance of each unique TCRbeta CDR3 rearrangement, sequence reads were collapsed and filtered. For each sample, productive Simpson clonality was calculated as the square root of Simpson's diversity index across productive rearrangements. The source is immuneACCESS, and TCRdb retained only in-frame sequences with V and J called. Part of the clones is not carried over; for the studies checked, unresolved V genes explain less than half of this, and the remainder is unexplained. Clone size and V and J calls were adopted from that table, with D and trimming inferred from the DNA. In this sample the table shows some 140,000 clones, 84% of which occur a single time. 4.5% to 7% of the sample goes to the ten largest clones.

Of note for this clone: The specificity of this receptor is unknown. No quality values exist for individual bases; no much larger clone is one base distant.

The chain couples TRBV30 to TRBJ1-1, and 8 junction bases match TRBD1. The sample comprised PBMCs or T cells enriched from blood (not recorded which). The receptor was isolated from a man between 35 and 55 years old with acute COVID-19. The CDR3 reads as follows: CAWSKDRDTEAFF. Read as DNA, the sequence is TGTGCCTGGAGTAAGGACAGGGACACTGAAGCTTTCTTT. The variable domain in full, with residues beyond the CDR3 obtained from the reference TRBV30 and TRBJ1-1 genes, is SQTIHQWPATLVQPVGSPLSLECTVEGTSNPNLYWYRQAAGRGLQLLFYSVGIGQISSEVPQNLSASRPQDRQFILSSKKLLLSDSGFYLCAWSKDRDTEAFFGQGTRLTVV.